A selection of T cell receptor beta chains follows, all from one sample in a study of blood T cell repertoires in COVID-19. Sequencing was performed with immunoSEQ multiplex PCR; in TCRdb, only in-frame clones are kept and a portion is missing. The data hold about 190,000 clones, with about 86% observed a single time. The specimen sequenced was peripheral blood. These receptors came from a middle-aged man with active or convalescent COVID-19. Each CDR3 is given with its conserved first and last residue. D genes are given only for firm matches. Some rows have no size entry. The others give once, few or many, or a class for an expanded clone.

cdr3_aa | cdr3_nt | j_call | v_call | clone_size | d_call
CASSEIGGESGELFF | TGTGCCAGCAGTGAGATAGGGGGGGAATCCGGGGAGCTGTTTTTT | TRBJ2-2 | TRBV2 | - | -
CASSFRSESPLHF | TGTGCCAGCAGCTTTCGGTCCGAATCACCCCTCCACTTT | TRBJ1-6 | TRBV7-2 | - | -
CAWGLLPRGFPGELFF | TGTGCCTGGGGCCTCCTCCCACGGGGGTTCCCCGGGGAGCTGTTTTTT | TRBJ2-2 | TRBV30 | few | -
CASSQDRGQPQHF | TGTGCTAGCAGCCAGGACAGGGGTCAGCCCCAGCATTTT | TRBJ1-5 | TRBV7-7 | - | TRBD1
CASSLRESQPQHF | TGTGCCAGCTCGCTACGGGAAAGTCAGCCCCAGCATTTT | TRBJ1-5 | TRBV18 | - | -
CSASSGGGSSTDTQYF | TGCAGTGCCAGTAGCGGGGGAGGATCCAGCACAGATACGCAGTATTTT | TRBJ2-3 | TRBV20-1 | - | TRBD2
CASSLGLAGGIETQYF | TGTGCCAGCAGCCTCGGACTAGCGGGAGGGATCGAGACCCAGTACTTC | TRBJ2-5 | TRBV5-4 | once | TRBD2
CASSFRGNSPLHF | TGTGCCAGCAGTTTCAGGGGCAATTCACCCCTCCACTTT | TRBJ1-6 | TRBV27 | - | -
CASSPPPGQGLTYNEQFF | TGTGCCAGCTCACCTCCCCCGGGACAGGGGCTGACCTACAATGAGCAGTTCTTC | TRBJ2-1 | TRBV18 | - | TRBD1
CASSFRGYYYGYTF | TGTGCCAGCAGCTTCAGGGGGTATTACTATGGCTACACCTTC | TRBJ1-2 | TRBV3-1/TRBV3-2 | - | TRBD1
CASSQDLDQSGSPLHF | TGTGCCAGCAGCCAGGATTTGGACCAGAGCGGGTCACCCCTCCACTTT | TRBJ1-6 | TRBV7-9 | - | -
CASSSSFETQYF | TGTGCCAGCAGCTCCTCTTTCGAGACCCAGTACTTC | TRBJ2-5 | TRBV9 | - | -
CAIRAGQATPGGYTF | TGTGCCATCAGGGCGGGACAGGCCACTCCGGGTGGCTACACCTTC | TRBJ1-2 | TRBV10-3 | - | TRBD1
CASSPITGLNTEAFF | TGTGCCAGCAGCCCCATCACCGGGTTGAACACTGAAGCTTTCTTT | TRBJ1-1 | TRBV7-2 | - | -
CSVYRDSDTGELFF | TGCAGCGTCTACAGGGATAGTGACACCGGGGAGCTGTTTTTT | TRBJ2-2 | TRBV29-1 | few | -
CASSRLLTKSAGVTEAFF | TGTGCCAGTAGTCGATTACTAACCAAATCGGCAGGGGTCACTGAAGCTTTCTTT | TRBJ1-1 | TRBV19 | - | -
CASSQDRGLTYYGYTF | TGCGCCAGCAGCCAAGATCGGGGACTGACTTACTATGGCTACACCTTC | TRBJ1-2 | TRBV4-1 | - | -
CASSRTGTTDTQYF | TGTGCCAGTTCCCGGACAGGGACAACAGATACGCAGTATTTT | TRBJ2-3 | TRBV7-9 | - | TRBD1
CASSLQGGNTIYF | TGTGCCAGCTCCTTACAGGGAGGAAACACCATATATTTT | TRBJ1-3 | TRBV5-8 | once | -
CASSLKSSYNSPLHF | TGTGCCAGCAGCTTGAAGAGCTCCTATAATTCACCCCTCCACTTT | TRBJ1-6 | TRBV5-8 | - | -
CASKTERRYEQYF | TGCGCCAGCAAGACTGAGCGGCGCTACGAGCAGTACTTC | TRBJ2-7 | TRBV10-1 | few | -
CASSDSSYGYTF | TGTGCCAGCTCCGACAGCAGCTATGGCTACACCTTC | TRBJ1-2 | TRBV28 | - | -
CAWGQGKREQYF | TGTGCCTGGGGGCAGGGAAAACGCGAGCAGTACTTC | TRBJ2-7 | TRBV30 | - | -